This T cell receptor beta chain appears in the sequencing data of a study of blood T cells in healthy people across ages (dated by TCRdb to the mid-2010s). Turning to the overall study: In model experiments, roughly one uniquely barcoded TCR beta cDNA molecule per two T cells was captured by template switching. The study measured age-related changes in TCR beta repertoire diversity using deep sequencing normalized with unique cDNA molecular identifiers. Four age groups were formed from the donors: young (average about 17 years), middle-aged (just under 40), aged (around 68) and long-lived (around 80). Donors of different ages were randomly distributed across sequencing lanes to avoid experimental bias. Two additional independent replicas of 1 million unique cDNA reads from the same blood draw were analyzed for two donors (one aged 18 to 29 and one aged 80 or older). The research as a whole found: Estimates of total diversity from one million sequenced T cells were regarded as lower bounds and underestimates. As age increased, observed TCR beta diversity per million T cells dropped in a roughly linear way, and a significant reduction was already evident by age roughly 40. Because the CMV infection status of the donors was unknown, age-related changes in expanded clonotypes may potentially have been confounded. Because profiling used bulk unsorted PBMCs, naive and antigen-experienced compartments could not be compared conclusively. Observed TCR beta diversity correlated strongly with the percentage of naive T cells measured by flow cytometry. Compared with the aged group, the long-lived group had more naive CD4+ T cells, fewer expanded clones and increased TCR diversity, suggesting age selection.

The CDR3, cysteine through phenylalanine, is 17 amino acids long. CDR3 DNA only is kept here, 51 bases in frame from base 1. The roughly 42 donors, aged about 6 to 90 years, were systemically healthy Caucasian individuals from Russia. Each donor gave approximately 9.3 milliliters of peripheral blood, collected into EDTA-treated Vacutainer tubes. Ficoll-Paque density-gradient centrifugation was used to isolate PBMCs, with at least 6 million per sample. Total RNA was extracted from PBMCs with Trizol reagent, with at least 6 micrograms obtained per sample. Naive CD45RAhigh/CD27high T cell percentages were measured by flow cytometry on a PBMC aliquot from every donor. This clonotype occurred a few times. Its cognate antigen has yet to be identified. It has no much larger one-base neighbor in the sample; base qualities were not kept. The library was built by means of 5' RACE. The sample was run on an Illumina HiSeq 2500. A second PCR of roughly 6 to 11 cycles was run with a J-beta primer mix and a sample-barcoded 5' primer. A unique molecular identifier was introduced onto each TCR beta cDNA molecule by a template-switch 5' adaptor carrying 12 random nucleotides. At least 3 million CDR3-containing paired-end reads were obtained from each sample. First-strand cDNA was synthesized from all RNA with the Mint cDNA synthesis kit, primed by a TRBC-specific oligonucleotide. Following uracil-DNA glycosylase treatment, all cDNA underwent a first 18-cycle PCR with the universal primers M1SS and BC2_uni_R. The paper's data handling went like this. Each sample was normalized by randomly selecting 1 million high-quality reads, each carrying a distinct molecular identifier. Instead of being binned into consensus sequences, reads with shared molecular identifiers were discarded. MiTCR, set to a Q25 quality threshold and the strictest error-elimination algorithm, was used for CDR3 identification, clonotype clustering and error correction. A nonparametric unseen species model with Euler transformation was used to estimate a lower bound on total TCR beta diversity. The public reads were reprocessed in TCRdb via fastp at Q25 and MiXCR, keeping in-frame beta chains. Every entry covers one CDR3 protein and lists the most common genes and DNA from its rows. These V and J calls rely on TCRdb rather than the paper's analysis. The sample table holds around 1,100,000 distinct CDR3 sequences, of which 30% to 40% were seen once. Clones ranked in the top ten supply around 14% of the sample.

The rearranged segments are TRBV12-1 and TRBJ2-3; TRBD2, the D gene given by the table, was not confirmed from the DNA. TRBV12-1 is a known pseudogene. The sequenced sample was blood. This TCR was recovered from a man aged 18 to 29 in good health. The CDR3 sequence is CASSSPNPTMAPHTQYF. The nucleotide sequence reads TGTGCCAGCAGCTCTCCTAACCCCACGATGGCCCCTCATACGCAGTATTTT.